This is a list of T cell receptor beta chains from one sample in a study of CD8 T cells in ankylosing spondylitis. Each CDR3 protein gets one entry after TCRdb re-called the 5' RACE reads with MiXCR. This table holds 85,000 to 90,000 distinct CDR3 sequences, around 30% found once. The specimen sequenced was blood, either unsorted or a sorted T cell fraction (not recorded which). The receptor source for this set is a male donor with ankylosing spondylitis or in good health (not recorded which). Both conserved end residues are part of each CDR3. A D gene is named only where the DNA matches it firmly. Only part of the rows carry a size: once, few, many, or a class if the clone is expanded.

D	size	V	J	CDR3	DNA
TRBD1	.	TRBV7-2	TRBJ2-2	CASSSNRGGELFF	TGTGCCAGCAGCTCCAACAGGGGCGGGGAGCTGTTTTTT
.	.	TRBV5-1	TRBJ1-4	CASSFFPGRSVNEKLFF	TGCGCCAGCAGCTTTTTTCCAGGACGATCGGTTAATGAAAAACTGTTTTTT
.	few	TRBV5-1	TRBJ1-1	CASSLVAALETEAFF	TGCGCCAGCAGCTTGGTGGCAGCCCTCGAGACTGAAGCTTTCTTT
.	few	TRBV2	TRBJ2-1	CASSLDRDNEQFF	TGTGCCAGCAGCCTGGACCGAGACAATGAGCAGTTCTTC
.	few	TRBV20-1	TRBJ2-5	CSASMASKEETQYF	TGCAGTGCTAGTATGGCTAGTAAGGAAGAGACCCAGTACTTC
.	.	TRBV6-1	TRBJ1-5	CASRLGGRRGRSNQPQHF	TGTGCCAGCAGACTTGGCGGCAGGAGAGGCAGGAGCAATCAGCCCCAGCATTTT
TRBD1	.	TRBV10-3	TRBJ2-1	CAISERTGSSYNEQFF	TGTGCCATCAGTGAGAGGACAGGCAGCTCCTACAATGAGCAGTTCTTC
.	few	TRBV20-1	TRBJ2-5	CSASGPGLRYQETQYF	TGCAGTGCTAGCGGGCCGGGACTGAGGTACCAAGAGACCCAGTACTTC
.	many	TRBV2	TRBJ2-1	CASSEPFNNEQFF	TGTGCCAGCAGTGAGCCCTTCAACAATGAGCAGTTCTTC
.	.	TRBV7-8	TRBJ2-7	CASSLNRTKNTEQYF	TGTGCCAGCAGCCTAAACCGGACTAAGAACACCGAGCAGTACTTC
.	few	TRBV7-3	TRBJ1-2	CASSYPRGYTF	TGTGCCAGCAGCTATCCGCGGGGCTACACCTTC
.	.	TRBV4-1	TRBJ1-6	CASSHLIKSSPLHF	TGCGCCAGCAGTCACTTGATAAAAAGTTCACCCCTCCACTTT
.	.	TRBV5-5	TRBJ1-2	CASSPGGYTF	TGTGCCAGCAGCCCCGGGGGCTACACCTTC
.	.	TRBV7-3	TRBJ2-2	CASSLTERAGELFF	TGTGCCAGCAGCTTAACCGAACGGGCCGGGGAGCTGTTTTTT
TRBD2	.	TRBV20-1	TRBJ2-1	CSARDLRGASYNEQFF	TGCAGTGCTAGAGATTTGCGGGGGGCCTCCTACAATGAGCAGTTCTTC
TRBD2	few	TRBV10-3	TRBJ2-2	CAIGEGGRSDGELFF	TGTGCCATCGGAGAAGGCGGGAGATCGGACGGGGAGCTGTTTTTT
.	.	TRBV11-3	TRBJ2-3	CASRLWSSGTDTQYF	TGTGCCAGCCGCTTATGGTCTAGCGGCACAGATACGCAGTATTTT